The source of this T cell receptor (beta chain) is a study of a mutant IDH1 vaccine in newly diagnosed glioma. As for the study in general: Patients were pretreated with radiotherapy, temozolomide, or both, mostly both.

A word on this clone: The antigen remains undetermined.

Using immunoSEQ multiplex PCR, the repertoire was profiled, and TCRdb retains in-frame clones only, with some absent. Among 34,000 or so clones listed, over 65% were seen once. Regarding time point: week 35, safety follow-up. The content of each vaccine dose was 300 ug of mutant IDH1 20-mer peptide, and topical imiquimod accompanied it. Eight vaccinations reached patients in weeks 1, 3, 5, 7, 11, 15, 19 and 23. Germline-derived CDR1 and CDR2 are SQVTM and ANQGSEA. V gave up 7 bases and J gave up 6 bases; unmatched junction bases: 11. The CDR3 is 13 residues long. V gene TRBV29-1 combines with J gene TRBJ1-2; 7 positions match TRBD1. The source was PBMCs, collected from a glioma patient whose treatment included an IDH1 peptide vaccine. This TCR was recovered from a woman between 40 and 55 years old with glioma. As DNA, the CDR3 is TGCAGCGCCAACCAGGGGGTTAAGGATGGCTACACCTTC. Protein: CSANQGVKDGYTF.